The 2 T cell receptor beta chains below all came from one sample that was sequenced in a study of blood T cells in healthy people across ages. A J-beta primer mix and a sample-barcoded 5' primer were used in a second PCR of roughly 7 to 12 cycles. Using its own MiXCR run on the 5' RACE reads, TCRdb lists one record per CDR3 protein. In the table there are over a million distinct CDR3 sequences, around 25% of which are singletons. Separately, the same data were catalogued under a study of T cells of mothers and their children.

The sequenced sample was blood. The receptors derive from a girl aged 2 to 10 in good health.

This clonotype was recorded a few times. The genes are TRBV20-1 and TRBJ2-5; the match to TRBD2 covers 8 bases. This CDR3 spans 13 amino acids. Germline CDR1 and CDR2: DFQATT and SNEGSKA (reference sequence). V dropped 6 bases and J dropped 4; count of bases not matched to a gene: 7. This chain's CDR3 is CSAFGTSSETQYF. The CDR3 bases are TGCAGTGCCTTTGGGACTAGTTCAGAGACCCAGTACTTC.

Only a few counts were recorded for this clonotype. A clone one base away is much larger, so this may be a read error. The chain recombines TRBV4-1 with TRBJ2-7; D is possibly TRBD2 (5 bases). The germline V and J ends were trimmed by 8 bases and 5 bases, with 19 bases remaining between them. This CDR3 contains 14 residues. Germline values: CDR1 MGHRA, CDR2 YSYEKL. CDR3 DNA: TGCGCCAGCGGGTTTGGTGAGGGAACCCACGAGCAGTACTTC. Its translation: CASGFGEGTHEQYF.